This paragraph reports one T cell receptor (beta chain). Original processing methods: By means of reference gene primer amplification, nucleated cell counts were estimated. The data were produced by immunoSEQ multiplex PCR, yet TCRdb's version contains in-frame clones alone and is incomplete. V and J calls plus clone size are reproduced from that table; the DNA served to infer D and trimming. The sample includes approximately 150,000 clones, more than 65% of them seen just once. This entry belongs to a study of blood T cell repertoires in COVID-19. Overall study context: Samples taken during acute and convalescent COVID-19 were collected in the United States, Italy and Spain. PBMCs, B-cell-depleted T cells, or T cells provided the cDNA or gDNA that made up the material.

Germline V gives CDR1 SGHDN, CDR2 FVKESK. The V and J ends lost 6 bases and 7 bases, in that order; junction bases with no gene match: 5. CDR3 length: 13 residues. This chain joins TRBV14 and TRBJ2-1; 8 bases match TRBD2. The source material was peripheral blood. The sequence derives from a man aged 70-80 years with active or convalescent COVID-19. In DNA form, the CDR3 reads TGTGCCAGCAGAGCGGGAGTCTATAATGAGCAGTTCTTC. The encoded protein is CASRAGVYNEQFF.